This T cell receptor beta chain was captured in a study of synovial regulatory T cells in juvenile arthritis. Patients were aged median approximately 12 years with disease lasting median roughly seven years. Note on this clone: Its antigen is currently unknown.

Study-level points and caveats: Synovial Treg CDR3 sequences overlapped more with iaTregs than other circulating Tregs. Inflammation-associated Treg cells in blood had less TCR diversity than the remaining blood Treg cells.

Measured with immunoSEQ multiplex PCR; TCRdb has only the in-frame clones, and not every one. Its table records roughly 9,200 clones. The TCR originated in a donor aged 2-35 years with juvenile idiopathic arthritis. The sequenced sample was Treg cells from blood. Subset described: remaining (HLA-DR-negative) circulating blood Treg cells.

The CDR3 loop is CASSLVGVNYGYTF. V usage is TRBV5-4 and J usage is TRBJ1-2; TCRdb's D call of TRBD1 is untestable without DNA. The CDR3 totals 14 residues. A DNA sequence was not provided. CDR1 and CDR2 (germline): SGHNT, YYREEE (reference sequence).